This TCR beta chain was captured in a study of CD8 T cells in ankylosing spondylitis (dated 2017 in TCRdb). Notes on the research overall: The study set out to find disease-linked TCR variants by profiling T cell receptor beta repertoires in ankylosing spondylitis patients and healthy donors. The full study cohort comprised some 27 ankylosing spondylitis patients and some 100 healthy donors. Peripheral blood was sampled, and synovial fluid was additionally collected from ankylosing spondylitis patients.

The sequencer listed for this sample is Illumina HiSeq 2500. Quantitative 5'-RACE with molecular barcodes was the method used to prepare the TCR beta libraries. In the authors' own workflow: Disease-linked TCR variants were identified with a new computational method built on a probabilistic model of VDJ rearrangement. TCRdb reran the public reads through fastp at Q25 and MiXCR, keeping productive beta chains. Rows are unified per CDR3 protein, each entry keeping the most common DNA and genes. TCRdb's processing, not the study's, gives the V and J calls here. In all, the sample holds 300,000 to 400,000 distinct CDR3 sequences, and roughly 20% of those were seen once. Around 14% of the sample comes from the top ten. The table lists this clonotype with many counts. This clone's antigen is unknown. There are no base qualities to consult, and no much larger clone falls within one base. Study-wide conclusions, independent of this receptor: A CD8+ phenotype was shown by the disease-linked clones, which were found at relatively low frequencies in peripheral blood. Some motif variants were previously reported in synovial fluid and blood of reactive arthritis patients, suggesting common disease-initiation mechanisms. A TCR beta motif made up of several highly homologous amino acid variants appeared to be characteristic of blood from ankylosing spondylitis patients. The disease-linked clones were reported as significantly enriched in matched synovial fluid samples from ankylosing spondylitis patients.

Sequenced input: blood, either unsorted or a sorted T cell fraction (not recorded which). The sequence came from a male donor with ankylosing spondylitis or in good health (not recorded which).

CDR3 sequence: CSGEVGVGQPQHF. The DNA sequence is TGCAGTGGTGAGGTGGGGGTTGGGCAGCCCCAGCATTTT. In this chain, TRBV20-1 is recombined with TRBJ1-5; D gene: possibly TRBD1, on 5 matching bases. Spanning cysteine to phenylalanine, the CDR3 consists of 13 amino acids. Of the read, only the CDR3 DNA is kept; its 39 bases are in frame from base 1. V sheds 7 bases and J sheds 7 bases, leaving 17 bases between their ends. The germline V gene (reference sequence) specifies DFQATT as CDR1 and SNEGSKA as CDR2.